This TCR beta chain was identified in a study of cytomegalovirus exposure and HLA in healthy donors (dated by TCRdb to 2015 to 2018). Turning to the overall study: According to an earlier analysis of 587 of the donors, about 179 million T cells yielded 90 million to 140 million unique TCR beta sequences and around 280 Gb of sequence data. The aim of the study was to test whether cataloging public T cell receptors could identify signatures of past pathogen exposure. Typing coverage varied by locus: about 629-630 donors for A, B, C, DRB1 and DQB1; approximately 500 for DQA1; about 570 for DPA1; around 450 for DPB1. Genome-wide SNP genotypes for about 55% of the roughly 670 donors were used in a later genetic analysis, which treated that subset as a discovery cohort. Both class I and class II loci were covered by HLA typing, at four-digit resolution. Donor age, sex, ethnicity and CMV serostatus were compiled together with the repertoire data. In a later analysis, previously published TCR beta repertoires from 670 or so donors were re-analyzed and high-resolution HLA genotyping was added so that TCR occurrence patterns could be studied. Because of strong linkage in the cohort, roughly 5 DR-DQ haplotypes were treated as single units for association and clustering. Rather than drawing on any new phenotypic data, the later analysis identified candidate immune exposures from TCR beta sequences and the way those sequences occurred across donors. Among the roughly 400 genotyped donors, about 83% belonged to the genetic ancestry cluster associated with self-reported Caucasian donors. Among approximately 370 genotyped donors of the cohort, an average of around 220,000 unique TCR beta nucleotide sequences was sequenced per donor, of which about 20% were non-productive. An earlier analysis of 587 of the donors applied high-throughput TCR beta sequencing to assess whether each TCR beta V gene segment acted as functional or pseudogenic. An early release covering just under 650 HLA-typed donors comprised 250 to 350 gigabases of sequencing data and around 86 million unique TCR sequences. The T cell repertoires of about 700 subjects were profiled by immunosequencing and related to cytomegalovirus serostatus. To predict cytomegalovirus infection status, the study combined high-throughput TCR immunosequencing, statistical association of individual TCRs with disease status, and machine learning. Along with the roughly 710-subject first cohort, a separate validation cohort of 120 different subjects was used. Every repertoire in the discovery cohort had been generated on one and the same sequencing platform. Broad study findings and their caveats: Most TCR sequences were observed very rarely across donors, whereas some public TCRs were present in many individuals. A group of highly shared sequence variants was considered likely to be a technical artifact of the sequencing pipeline. According to a later analysis, most CMV-associated TCR beta chains appeared to be HLA-restricted, and the HLA associations seemed to be driven largely by CMV exposure. Linkage disequilibrium might explain the correlated functional status among segregating V segments, but an unknown experimental factor could not be excluded. In a later genetic analysis, a missense DCLRE1C variant was associated with V-gene and J-gene trimming of TCR beta chains, and the association was replicated in an independent cohort. Presence/absence analyses assumed roughly uniform sequencing depth across donors, an assumption that may not hold. Because HLA typing was missing for some donors at each locus, association tests included only the typed subset. Cytomegalovirus status was reported to be diagnosed by the classifier with high specificity and sensitivity in both the original and validation cohorts. In a later analysis, HLA-associated TCR beta chains were found to be more clonally expanded and to have lower generation probabilities than equally common non-associated chains. The authors suggested that the approach could potentially be extended to other disease states and immunological phenotypes. Over 15 rarely observed V segments, including chromosome 9 orphons, were excluded from the earlier analysis of about 600 of the donors because counts were too low. A later analysis found that TCR association rates varied across HLA loci, with DRB1 alleles showing the most associated TCRs and HLA-C alleles the fewest. CMV serostatus was the only immune exposure information available for the cohort. The cohort was sequenced for TCR beta chains only, and without alpha or paired-chain data the features that could be detected were limited. In a later genetic analysis, fewer N-insertions in productive TCRs were reported among donors in an Asian-associated ancestry cluster than the roughly 700-donor mean. Specific HLA alleles were associated with about 17,000 TCR beta sequences at a false discovery rate of 0.05 in a later analysis. A total of around 150 TCR beta chains were listed by the study as associated with cytomegalovirus. When HLA alleles, especially DR and DQ, strongly co-occurred, TCR associations were difficult to assign to individual alleles. A further reported finding was that TCR beta sequences accurately predicted the HLA-A and HLA-B alleles for most subjects in the first cohort. Because the 87-base-pair reads could not distinguish some IMGT-functional V segments, including TRBV6-2 and TRBV6-3, those segments were excluded. A few of the identified cytomegalovirus-associated TCR beta chains were confirmed in vitro to be specific for cytomegalovirus antigens. In an earlier analysis of over 550 of the donors, most TCR beta V segments were observed in productive rearrangements about 87% or about 30% of the time, broadly matching IMGT annotations. Several of the top co-occurrence clusters appeared to be linked to parvovirus B19, influenza, CMV and Epstein-Barr virus, according to a later analysis.

Note on this clone: The antigen this receptor binds is unknown. The sample holds no much larger clone one base away, and base qualities are not on file.

The germline V gene (reference sequence) yields MNHEY for CDR1 and SMNVEV for CDR2. Trimming takes 3 bases off V and 2 bases off J; junction bases not matched to a gene: 4. Its CDR3 holds 14 amino acids, cysteine through phenylalanine. This entry keeps only the CDR3 DNA: 42 bases, framed from base 1. The library was produced with the immunoSEQ multiplex PCR assay. For the multiplex PCR, a mixture combining 60 forward primers for TCR Vbeta segments and 13 reverse primers for TCR Jbeta segments was used. The CDR3 region of rearranged TCR beta genes was amplified from genomic DNA with a multiplex PCR assay. The amplified TCR beta libraries were sequenced on the Illumina HiSeq System as 87-base-pair reads. As for the authors' bioinformatics: Across the 666 repertoires, a later analysis counted roughly 84 million unique TCR beta chains, about 10 million of which were shared by at least two donors. A nearest-neighbor algorithm error-corrected the raw reads and collapsed the reads into unique sequences, merging closely related sequences to remove PCR and sequencing errors. V, D and J gene segments were assigned by aligning CDR3 sequences to IMGT reference sequences. Each retained sequence needed at least a six-nucleotide match to both a V gene segment and a J gene segment. A rearrangement was called productive if the CDR3 had no stop codons and remained in frame with V and J, and every other rearrangement was called non-productive. Following IMGT convention, CDR3 was defined as the stretch from the second conserved V-encoded cysteine up to the conserved J-encoded phenylalanine. Sequences without an unambiguous match to a single V gene segment were excluded from the earlier analysis of about 600 of the donors. An earlier analysis of 587 of the donors classified V segments as functional when productive rearrangements were above 56.7% and as segregating when the standard deviation between donors was above 5%. A statistical classification framework was built for diagnosing cytomegalovirus status from the catalog of TCR beta chain sequences. In a later analysis, TCR nucleotide sequences were compared against IMGT/GENE-DB human TR gene sequences so that V and J genes could be assigned. In a later analysis, CDR3 sequences and most-parsimonious VDJ recombination scenarios were assigned using the TCRdist pipeline. In a later analysis, every TCR beta chain was defined by the combination of its CDR3 amino acid sequence and its V-gene family, and reads without a unique V-gene family were dropped. To address suspected cross-contamination and a sequencing artifact, a later analysis removed approximately 600 highly shared, low-generation-probability nucleotide sequences. In a later analysis, a clonal expansion index was calculated for each public chain from normalized within-repertoire ranks of inferred template counts. In a later analysis, generation probabilities were computed using a VDJ recombination model fitted to out-of-frame rearrangements, and the results were checked against IGoR. In a later analysis, TCR-TCR, TCR-HLA and TCR-CMV co-occurrence was scored with hypergeometric tests, and a repertoire-size bias correction was applied to TCR pairs. False discovery rates were estimated in a later analysis by permuting HLA or CMV assignments 20 times. In a later analysis, co-occurring TCRs were grouped using DBSCAN, with TCRdist sequence similarity added in when clustering inside HLA-allele-positive subsets. Co-occurrence clustering excluded repertoires with fewer than 30,000 or more than 120,000 public chains, plus five with anomalous nucleotide sharing. Imported from immuneACCESS, the table was reduced by TCRdb to in-frame sequences with V and J called. These copies leave out some clones; in studies compared against another copy, an unresolved V gene accounts for under half, and the cause of the remainder is not known. Clone size and V and J calls were adopted from that table, with D and trimming inferred from the DNA. The sample includes nearly 110,000 clones, with around 75% observed a single time. The top ten hold about 2.8% of the sample.

The cohort was made up of 500 to 850 healthy bone marrow donors. Cohort members were all nominally healthy when sampled, although unrecorded immune exposures were likely present. The donor tested CMV seronegative and was one of the 352 seronegative cohort members. A peripheral blood sample was collected from each donor, and TCR beta sequencing was performed on peripheral blood mononuclear cells. Genomic DNA extraction from the blood cell samples was performed with the Qiagen DNeasy Blood Extraction Kit. The TCR comes from a female donor in good health and CMV-seronegative. The source material was PBMCs. Recombination connected TRBV27 to TRBJ2-7; 7 central nucleotides agree with TRBD1. The CDR3 amino acid sequence is: CASSFWDSPYEQYF. Read as DNA, the sequence is TGTGCCAGCAGTTTCTGGGACAGCCCCTACGAGCAGTACTTC.